This paragraph covers one TCR beta chain sequence. The authors' processing: How many nucleated cells were present was estimated from reference gene primer amplification. Repertoires were generated with immunoSEQ multiplex PCR, while TCRdb's copy carries only in-frame clones and drops some. D and trimming were read from the DNA, whereas the V and J calls and clone size are those reported in that table. The repertoire holds 310,000 or so clones, with over 75% as singletons. The CDR3 has 15 residues. The V gene's germline CDR1 is KGHSH and CDR2 LQKENI. Trimming stripped 4 bases from V and 0 bases from J, with 10 bases between. Categorization into cohorts depended on clinical history that participants reported. The data belong to a study of blood T cell repertoires in COVID-19. The wider study: Acute-phase and convalescent COVID-19 samples originated in the United States, Italy and Spain. Sample material is recorded as cDNA or gDNA derived from T cells, B-cell-depleted T cells, or PBMCs.

V usage is TRBV18 and J usage is TRBJ2-1, with D possibly matching TRBD2 (5 bases). The specimen sequenced was PBMCs or T cells enriched from blood (not recorded which). The sequence derives from a woman aged 40 to 50 who had recovered from COVID-19. The CDR3 region has the DNA TGTGCCAGCTCACTGGATGGGAGCTCCTACAATGAGCAGTTCTTC. This sequence encodes CASSLDGSSYNEQFF.